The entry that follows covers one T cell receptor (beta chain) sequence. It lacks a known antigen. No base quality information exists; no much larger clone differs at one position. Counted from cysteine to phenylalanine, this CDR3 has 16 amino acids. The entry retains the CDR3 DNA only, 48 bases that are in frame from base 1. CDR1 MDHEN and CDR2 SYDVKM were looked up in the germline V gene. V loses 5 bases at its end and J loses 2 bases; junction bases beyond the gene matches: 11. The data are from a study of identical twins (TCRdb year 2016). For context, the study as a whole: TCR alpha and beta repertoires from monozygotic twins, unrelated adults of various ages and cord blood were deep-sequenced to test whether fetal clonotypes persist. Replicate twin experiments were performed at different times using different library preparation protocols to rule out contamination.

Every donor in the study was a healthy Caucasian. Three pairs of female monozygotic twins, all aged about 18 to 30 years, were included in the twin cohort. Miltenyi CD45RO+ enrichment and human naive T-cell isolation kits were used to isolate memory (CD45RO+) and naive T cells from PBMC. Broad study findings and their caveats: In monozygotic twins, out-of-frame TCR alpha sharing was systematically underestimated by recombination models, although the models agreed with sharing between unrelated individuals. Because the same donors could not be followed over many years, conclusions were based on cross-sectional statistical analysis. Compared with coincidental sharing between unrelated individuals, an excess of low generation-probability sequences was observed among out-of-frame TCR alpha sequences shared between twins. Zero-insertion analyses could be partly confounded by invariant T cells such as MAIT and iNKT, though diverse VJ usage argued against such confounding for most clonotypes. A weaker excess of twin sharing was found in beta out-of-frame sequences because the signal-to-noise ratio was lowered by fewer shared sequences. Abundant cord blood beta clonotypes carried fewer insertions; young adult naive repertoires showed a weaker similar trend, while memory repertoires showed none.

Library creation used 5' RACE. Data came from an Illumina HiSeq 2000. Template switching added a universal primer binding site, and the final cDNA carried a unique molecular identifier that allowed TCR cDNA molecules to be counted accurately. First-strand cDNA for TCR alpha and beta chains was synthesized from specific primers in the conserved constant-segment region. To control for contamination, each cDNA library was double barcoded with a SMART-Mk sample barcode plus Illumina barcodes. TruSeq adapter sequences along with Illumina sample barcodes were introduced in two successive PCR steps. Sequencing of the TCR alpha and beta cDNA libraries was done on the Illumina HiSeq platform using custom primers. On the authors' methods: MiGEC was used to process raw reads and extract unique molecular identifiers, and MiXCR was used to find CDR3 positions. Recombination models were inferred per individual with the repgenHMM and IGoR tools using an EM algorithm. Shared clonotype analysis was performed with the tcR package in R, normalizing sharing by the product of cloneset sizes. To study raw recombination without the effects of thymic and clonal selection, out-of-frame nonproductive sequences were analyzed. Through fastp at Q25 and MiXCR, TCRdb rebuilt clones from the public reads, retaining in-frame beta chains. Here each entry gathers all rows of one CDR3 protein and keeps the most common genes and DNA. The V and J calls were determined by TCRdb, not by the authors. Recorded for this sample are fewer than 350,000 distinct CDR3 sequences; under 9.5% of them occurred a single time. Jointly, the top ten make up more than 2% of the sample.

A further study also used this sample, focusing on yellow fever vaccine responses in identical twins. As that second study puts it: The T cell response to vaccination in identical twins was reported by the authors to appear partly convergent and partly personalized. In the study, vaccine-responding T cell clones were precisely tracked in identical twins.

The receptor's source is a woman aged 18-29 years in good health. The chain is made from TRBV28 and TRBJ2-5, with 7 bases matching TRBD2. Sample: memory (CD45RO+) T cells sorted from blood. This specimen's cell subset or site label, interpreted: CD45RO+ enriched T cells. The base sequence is TGTGCCAGCAGTCCCCGGGGGGTCCCTTTGCAAGAGACCCAGTACTTC. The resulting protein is CASSPRGVPLQETQYF.